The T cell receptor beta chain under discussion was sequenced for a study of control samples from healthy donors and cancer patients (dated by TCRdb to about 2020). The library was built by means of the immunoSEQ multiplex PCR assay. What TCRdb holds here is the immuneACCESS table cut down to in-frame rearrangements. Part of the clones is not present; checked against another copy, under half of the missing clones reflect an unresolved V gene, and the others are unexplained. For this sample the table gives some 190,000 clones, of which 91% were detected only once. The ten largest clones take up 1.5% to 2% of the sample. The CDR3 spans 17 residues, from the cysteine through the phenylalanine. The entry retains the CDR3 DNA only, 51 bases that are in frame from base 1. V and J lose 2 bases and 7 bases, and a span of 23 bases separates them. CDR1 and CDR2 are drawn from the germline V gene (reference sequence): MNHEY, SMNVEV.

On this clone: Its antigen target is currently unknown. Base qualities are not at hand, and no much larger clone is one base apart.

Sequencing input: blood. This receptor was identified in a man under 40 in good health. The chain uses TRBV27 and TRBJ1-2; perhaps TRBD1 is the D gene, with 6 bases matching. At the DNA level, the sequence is TGTGCCAGCAGTTTAAAAACTCCGGGACACCGAGGGGGTGGCTACACCTTC. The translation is CASSLKTPGHRGGGYTF.